This T cell receptor (beta chain) was observed in a study of T cells in narcolepsy. Study-wide results and limits: Comparing one patient's CSF and blood CD4+ clonotypes highlighted HCRT- and TRIB2-specific autoreactive clonotypes.

Assay: immunoSEQ multiplex PCR; the TCRdb copy retains only in-frame clones and omits some. The sample includes 27,000 or so clones, roughly 86% of them seen just once. Germline V gene data show CDR1 as SEHNR and CDR2 as FQNEAQ (reference sequence). V was clipped by 5 bases and J by 9 bases; unmatched bases: 13. The CDR3 extends over 15 amino acids. Details on this clone: Its antigen is still unknown.

The chain carries TRBV7-9 and TRBJ2-1; 7 bases are a match to TRBD2. This receptor was identified in a human donor with narcolepsy. Sample: CD45RA- memory CD4+ T cells from PBMCs. CDR3 sequence reads: CASSPKGGEGVEQFF. CDR3 nucleotides: TGTGCCAGCAGCCCTAAGGGCGGGGAGGGCGTTGAGCAGTTCTTC.